This T cell receptor beta chain was retrieved from a study of blood T cell repertoires in COVID-19 (dated by TCRdb to 2020 to 2022). General notes on the study: Samples from collaborators originated in the United States, Italy and Spain and spanned both the acute and convalescent phases of COVID-19. The material from the prospective study consisted of cDNA or gDNA derived from T cells, B-cell-depleted T cells, or PBMCs. Subjects who had been exposed to COVID-19, were actively infected with it, or had recovered from it provided the deeply sampled blood TCRbeta repertoires that made up the dataset. The repertoires were released in a freely available public database intended as a resource for research on the immune response to SARS-CoV-2. The samples were drawn from the first 160 participants of the ongoing ImmuneRACE study and from 950 to 1,500 subjects provided by 6 global collaborators. The sample metadata nearly always contained a de-identified subject ID, COVID-19 status, age in years and sex. HLA class I and class II types, where available, came from metadata supplied by the sample provider rather than from assay-based typing. The investigation overall reported the following: Clinical and demographic metadata were provided uncurated, with the amount varying by source and participant.

The immunoSEQ Assay, a bias-controlled multiplex PCR, was used to amplify TCRbeta CDR3 regions from genomic DNA. Per the original workflow: The number of nucleated cells in each sample was estimated by amplification of reference gene primers within the assay. To quantify the absolute abundance of each unique TCRbeta CDR3 rearrangement, sequence reads were collapsed and filtered. For each sample, productive Simpson clonality was calculated as the square root of Simpson's diversity index across productive rearrangements. TCRdb took this table from immuneACCESS and kept in-frame rearrangements with V and J called. Such tables lack part of the clones; where checked against another copy, unresolved V genes explain under half of the gap, and the rest is unexplained. The V and J calls and the clone size are those of that table, but D and trimming were determined from the DNA. This sample gives roughly 250,000 clones in total; 82% of them show up just once. About 2% of the sample rests with the top ten.

In regard to this clone: It lacks a known antigen. Per-base quality was not reported, and no clone a single base away is much larger than it.

Trimming at the junction amounts to 7 bases on V and 7 bases on J, and the germline ends lie 6 bases apart. Including cysteine and phenylalanine, the CDR3 has 10 amino acids. The kept DNA is CDR3 alone, 30 bases in frame from the first base. The germline V gene provides CDR1 SNHLY and CDR2 FYNNEI. Whole blood was collected in K2EDTA tubes by collaborating institutions according to the institutions' own protocols. Collaborator samples were shipped for TCRbeta analysis as frozen whole blood, isolated PBMCs, or DNA extracted from either sample type. Material: peripheral blood. The receptor was derived from a woman aged 80 or over with acute or convalescent COVID-19. The chain is encoded by TRBV2 joined to TRBJ2-3; no D gene call is confident. For the CDR3, the sequence is CASTVNTQYF. The DNA reads TGTGCCAGCACGGTAAATACGCAGTATTTT. Here the CDR3 is joined to the reference TRBV2 and TRBJ2-3 genes, and the full variable domain is: EPEVTQTPSHQVTQMGQEVILRCVPISNHLYFYWYRQILGQKVEFLVSFYNNEISEKSEIFDDQFSVERPDGSNFTLKIRSTKLEDSAMYFCASTVNTQYFGPGTRLTVL.